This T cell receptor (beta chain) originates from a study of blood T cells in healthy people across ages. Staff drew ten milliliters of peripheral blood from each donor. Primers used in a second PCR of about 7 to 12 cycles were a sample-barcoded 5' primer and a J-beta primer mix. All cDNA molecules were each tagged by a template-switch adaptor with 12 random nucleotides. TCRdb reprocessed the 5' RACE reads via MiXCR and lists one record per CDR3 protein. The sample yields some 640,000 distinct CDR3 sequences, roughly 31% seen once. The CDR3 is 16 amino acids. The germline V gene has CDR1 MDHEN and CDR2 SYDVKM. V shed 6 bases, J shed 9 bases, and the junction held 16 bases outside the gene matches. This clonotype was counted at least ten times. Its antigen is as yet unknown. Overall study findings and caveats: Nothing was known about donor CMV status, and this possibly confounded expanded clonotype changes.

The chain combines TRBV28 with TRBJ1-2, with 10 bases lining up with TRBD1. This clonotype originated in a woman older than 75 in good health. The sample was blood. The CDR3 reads CASRYGTGVRRTRYTF. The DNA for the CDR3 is TGTGCCAGCAGATATGGGACAGGGGTGCGCCGAACGCGCTACACCTTC.